What follows are 26 T cell receptor beta chains derived from one specimen sequenced in a study of tissue T cells after allogeneic stem cell transplantation. The time point denotes: mouse harvest day 14 after allogeneic transplant. Tail vein injection delivered 10^7 T-cell-depleted bone marrow cells and 10^6 splenic CD5+ T cells. Assay used: immunoSEQ multiplex PCR; TCRdb lists only in-frame clones, some missing. Here the sample spans some 4,100 clones, 40% to 50% being singletons. Sequencing was done on a sample of gut tissue. Every receptor here comes from a female BALB/c mouse given C57BL/6 T cells with graft-versus-host disease after an allogeneic hematopoietic cell transplant.

A word on this clone: The gene names here belong to mouse. The DNA ends 1 residue before the CDR3 does, and the rest of the CDR3 is filled in from the germline J gene. The chain joins TRBV24 to TRBJ1-4, with D unresolved. CDR3 length: 14 residues. Per germline, CDR1 KGHTA and CDR2 FRNEEI. V was clipped by 4 bases and J by 1 base, with 7 bases between them. CDR3 sequence: CASSPPGSNERLFF. The CDR3 bases that were read are TGTGCCAGCAGTCCCCCGGGTTCCAACGAAAGATTATTT.

Note on this clone: Gene names and germline match the mouse. The missing CDR3 end, 1 residue past where the read stops, is filled in from the germline J gene. The chain recombines TRBV26 with TRBJ2-2; 10 bases line up with TRBD2. This CDR3 spans 17 amino acids. V gave up 3 bases and J gave up 1 base; unmatched junction bases: 5. From germline, CDR1 is KGHPV and CDR2 FQNQEV (reference sequence). The CDR3 loop reads CASSLPTGGLNTGQLYF. The part of the CDR3 DNA that was read is TGTGCCAGCAGTCTCCCGACTGGGGGGCTAAACACCGGGCAGCTCTAC. The variable domain in full, completed from reference TRBV26 and TRBJ2-2, reads NSKVIQTPRYLVKGQGQKAKMRCIPEKGHPVVFWYQQNKNNEFKFLINFQNQEVLQQIDMTEKRFSAECPSNSPCSLEIQSSEAGDSALYLCASSLPTGGLNTGQLYFGEGSKLTVL.

A note on this clone: Germline and genes here are mouse. The CDR3 end lies 1 residue beyond the end of the read and is filled in from the germline J gene. The V and J genes are TRBV3 and TRBJ2-7; D call uncertain. V lost 0 bases and J lost 4, with 4 bases in between. This CDR3 region has 12 residues. The germline V gene encodes CDR1 SNHLY and CDR2 FYNGKV (reference sequence). CDR3 DNA (partial): TGTGCCAGCAGCTTAGCGGGTTATGAACAGTAC. This gives the protein CASSLAGYEQY. The whole CDR3 sequence is CASSLAGYEQYF. The full variable domain, rest sourced from reference TRBV3 and TRBJ2-7, is GPKVLQIPSHQIIDMGQMVTLNCDPVSNHLYFYWYKQILGQQMEFLVNFYNGKVMEKSKLFKDQFSVERPDGSYFTLKIQPTALEDSAVYFCASSLAGYEQYFGPGTRLTVL.

Comment on this clone: Mouse germline and gene names are used. The sequence runs out 1 residue before the end of the CDR3; the remainder is reconstructed from the germline J gene. The rearrangement links TRBV15 to TRBJ2-7; 12 positions match TRBD2. V shed 6 bases and J 6 bases; nucleotides not matched to a gene: 6. From germline, CDR1 is SGHND and CDR2 FRSKSL. The CDR3 runs to 14 residues. The DNA read from the CDR3 is TGTGCCAGCAGCTACGACTGGGGGGGCTTTGAACAGTAC. This translates into CASSYDWGGFEQY. The entire CDR3 reads CASSYDWGGFEQYF.

As concerns this clone: The gene names here belong to mouse. The read terminates 1 residue before the CDR3 end, so the remaining end is supplied by the germline J gene. This rearrangement joins TRBV15 to TRBJ2-2; D gene ambiguous. V lost 1 base and J 2 bases, leaving 5 bases between the germline ends. Germline-derived CDR1 and CDR2 are SGHND and FRSKSL. The CDR3 consists of 14 residues. The covered CDR3 bases are TGTGCCAGCAGTTTAGACAGCAACACCGGGCAGCTCTAC. This gives the protein CASSLDSNTGQLY. The full CDR3 sequence reads CASSLDSNTGQLYF.

This clone is labeled large. The gene symbols are mouse symbols. The read gets to within 1 residue of the CDR3 end, and the germline J gene fills in the rest. The chain carries TRBV29 and TRBJ1-3, with 7 bases matching TRBD1. This CDR3 has 15 amino acids. Per the germline V gene, CDR1 is MSHET and CDR2 is SYDVDS. V shed 5 bases, J shed 0 bases, and the junction held 4 bases outside the gene matches. The CDR3 sequence is CASSTRGVSGNTLYF. The sequenced CDR3 bases are TGTGCTAGCAGTACCAGGGGGGTTTCTGGAAATACGCTCTAT.

There are a few counts of this clone. Genes and germline are mouse. The sequenced fragment ends 1 residue before the CDR3 boundary, so the rest is inferred from the germline J gene. This chain joins TRBV5 and TRBJ2-7; TRBD2 agrees at 8 bases. CDR1 is LGHNA, CDR2 YNLKQL, per germline (reference sequence). This CDR3 has 15 amino acids. J was trimmed by 7 bases and V by 0 bases; bases with no gene match: 8. The chain's CDR3 is CASSQDWGGAREQYF. The DNA read from the CDR3 is TGTGCCAGCAGCCAAGATTGGGGGGGGGCGCGAGAACAGTAC.

About this clone itself: Gene names refer to mouse genes. CDR3 in amino acids: CASSLQGAAEQFF. CDR3 bases read: TGTGCCAGCAGTCTGCAGGGGGCTGCTGAGCAGTTC. The chain employs TRBV26 and TRBJ2-1, with TRBD1 matching 8 bases. The read finishes 1 residue shy of the CDR3 end, and the germline J gene is used to complete it. The trim removed 2 bases at V and 6 bases at J, leaving 0 bases unmatched. Per germline, CDR1 KGHPV and CDR2 FQNQEV (reference sequence). The CDR3 consists of 13 residues.

This clone qualifies as medium-sized. The genes and germline here are from mouse. The read gets to within 1 residue of the CDR3 end, and the germline J gene fills in the rest. This chain links TRBV19 with TRBJ2-7; 12 positions match TRBD2. V gave up 5 bases and J gave up 6 bases; unmatched junction bases: 3. The germline V gene encodes CDR1 FNHDT and CDR2 SITEND (reference sequence). The CDR3 contains 13 residues. The CDR3 reads CASRDWGGAEQYF. CDR3 bases read: TGTGCCAGCAGAGACTGGGGGGGCGCTGAACAGTAC.

For this clone: The gene names here belong to mouse. The read finishes 1 residue shy of the CDR3 end, and the germline J gene is used to complete it. This chain links TRBV17 with TRBJ2-7; 11 nucleotides agree with TRBD2. Germline CDR1 is MNHDT and CDR2 is YYDKIL. The V segment lost 3 bases and the J segment 3 bases; nucleotides outside the gene matches: 1. The CDR3 sequence is 14 residues long. CDR3 sequence: CASSSGTGGYEQYF. The sequenced CDR3 bases are TGTGCTAGCAGTAGTGGGACTGGGGGCTATGAACAGTAC.

As concerns this clone: Gene and germline names: mouse. The read terminates 1 residue ahead of where the CDR3 ends, so the germline J gene completes it. The chain joins TRBV26 to TRBJ2-2, with a weak D call TRBD1 (6 bases). V was clipped by 4 bases and J by 1 base, with 7 bases between them. This CDR3 is built from 14 residues. Germline lookup yields CDR1 KGHPV and CDR2 FQNQEV (reference sequence). CDR3 residues: CASSPGQNTGQLYF. The CDR3 bases that were read are TGTGCCAGCAGTCCGGGACAAAACACCGGGCAGCTCTAC.

On this clone itself: Mouse names are used for the genes. Incomplete CDR3 DNA: TGTGCCAGCAGTATGGGGGGGAGCTATGCTGAGCAGTTC. It specifies CASSMGGSYAEQF. The CDR3 in full is CASSMGGSYAEQFF. The rearrangement joins TRBV19 to TRBJ2-1; 7 positions match TRBD2. The observed sequence ends 1 residue before the CDR3 terminus, with the missing tail filled in from the germline J gene. This CDR3 region has 14 residues. Germline V gene data show CDR1 as FNHDT and CDR2 as SITEND (reference sequence). Losses at the gene ends were 2 bases for V and 3 bases for J; bases not matched to a gene: 2. The variable domain in full, with the rest retrieved from reference TRBV19 and TRBJ2-1, is GGIITQTPKFLIGQEGQKLTLKCQQNFNHDTMYWYRQDSGKGLRLIYYSITENDLQKGDLSEGYDASREKKSSFSLTVTSAQKNEMAVFLCASSMGGSYAEQFFGPGTRLTVL.

Comments on this clone: Gene names follow the mouse nomenclature. The CDR3 goes on 1 residue after the read ends, and that part is filled in from the germline J gene. The chain joins TRBV2 to TRBJ2-7; 7 bases map to TRBD1. The CDR3 consists of 15 residues. V was clipped by 0 bases and J by 0 bases; unmatched bases: 2. Germline lookup yields CDR1 LGHNA and CDR2 YSYQKL. CDR3 bases read: TGTGCCAGCAGCCAAGACCCAGGGGGCTCCTATGAACAGTAC. It encodes CASSQDPGGSYEQY. The full CDR3 is CASSQDPGGSYEQYF.

A word on this clone: Gene names follow the mouse nomenclature. Read coverage stops 1 residue before the CDR3 terminus; the germline J gene supplies the remainder. The rearrangement uses TRBV23 and TRBJ2-5; the DNA was not used to check the table's D call, TRBD1. This CDR3 comprises 14 residues. CDR1 is KGHTA and CDR2 is FQNQQP in the germline V gene. The sequenced CDR3 bases are TGCTCCAGCAGTCAACAGGGATACCAAGACACCCAGTAC. The encoded protein is CSSSQQGYQDTQY. The complete CDR3 sequence is CSSSQQGYQDTQYF.

This clone was observed a few times. The germline and genes are mouse ones. The missing CDR3 end, 1 residue past where the read stops, is filled in from the germline J gene. The chain carries TRBV2 and TRBJ1-4, with 9 bases that match TRBD1. The CDR3 spans 15 residues. V dropped 3 bases and J dropped 7; count of bases not matched to a gene: 6. The germline V gene has CDR1 LGHNA and CDR2 YSYQKL. The sequenced CDR3 bases are TGTGCCAGCAGCCACGGACAGGGGAGAGGCGAAAGATTATTT. The encoded protein is CASSHGQGRGERLF. The full CDR3 is CASSHGQGRGERLFF.

This clone has a handful of counts. The gene symbols are mouse symbols. The read falls 1 residue short of the CDR3 end, and the missing part is taken from the germline J gene. V gene TRBV26 combines with J gene TRBJ1-1; 8 nucleotides line up with TRBD1. Germline assignment: CDR1 KGHPV and CDR2 FQNQEV (reference sequence). This CDR3 contains 14 residues. V was clipped by 4 bases and J by 2 bases; unmatched bases: 3. The CDR3 sequence: CASSRTGSNTEVFF. The sequenced part of the CDR3 DNA is TGTGCCAGCAGTCGGACAGGGAGCAACACAGAAGTCTTC.

This clone was seen only a few times. Germline and genes: mouse. CDR3 residues: CASSRDVNTLYF. Incomplete CDR3 DNA: TGTGCCAGCAGCCGGGACGTAAACACCTTGTAC. The J gene is TRBJ2-4, the V gene TRBV26; D may match TRBD1 or TRBD2 (5 bases each). The DNA ends 1 residue before the CDR3 does, and the rest of the CDR3 is filled in from the germline J gene. Per the germline V gene, CDR1 is KGHPV and CDR2 is FQNQEV (reference sequence). Trimming took off 6 bases at V and 5 bases at J, with 9 bases between the two ends. The CDR3 consists of 12 residues.

This clone showed up just a few times. Mouse gene names apply. The read comes to an end 1 residue before the CDR3 does, leaving the germline J gene to fill in the end. V gene TRBV26 combines with J gene TRBJ1-5; D ambiguous. Germline lookup yields CDR1 KGHPV and CDR2 FQNQEV (reference sequence). CDR3 length equals 13 residues. Trimming removed 3 bases from V and 0 bases from J, with 3 bases in between. The sequenced CDR3 bases are TGTGCCAGCAGTCTTGGTAACAACCAGGCTCCGCTT. Translation gives CASSLGNNQAPL. The full CDR3 sequence reads CASSLGNNQAPLF.

This clone has a handful of counts. Gene names are mouse gene names. The DNA ends 1 residue before the CDR3 does, and the rest of the CDR3 is filled in from the germline J gene. The chain carries TRBV19 and TRBJ2-1, with 10 positions matching TRBD2. The CDR3 sequence is 14 residues long. Trimming cost V 5 bases and J 1 base; bases outside gene matches: 0. Germline values: CDR1 FNHDT, CDR2 SITEND (reference sequence). The CDR3 bases that were read are TGTGCCAGCAGGGGACTGGGGAACTATGCTGAGCAGTTC. Amino acid sequence: CASRGLGNYAEQF. The complete CDR3 protein is CASRGLGNYAEQFF.

With respect to this clone: All gene names here are mouse names. With the read ending 1 residue before the CDR3 end, the germline J gene is used to fill in that end. The V gene is TRBV1, the J gene TRBJ2-7; 10 nucleotides agree with TRBD2. Trimming cost V 6 bases and J 4 bases; bases outside gene matches: 3. The CDR3 length is 13 residues. CDR1 and CDR2 from the germline V gene are NSQYPW and LRSPGD (reference sequence). CDR3 bases read: TGCACCTGCAGAGACTGGGGGGTTTATGAACAGTAC. Translated: CTCRDWGVYEQY. The CDR3 in full is CTCRDWGVYEQYF.

Relative to its sample, this clone is medium-sized. The gene names given are mouse names. The read comes to an end 1 residue before the CDR3 does, leaving the germline J gene to fill in the end. The V call is TRBV2, the J call TRBJ2-2; a weak D match, TRBD1 (6 bases). The CDR3 loop spans 15 amino acids. V dropped 3 bases and J dropped 4 bases, with 12 bases sitting between them. The germline V gene encodes CDR1 LGHNA and CDR2 YSYQKL. This chain's CDR3 is CASSQMAGVTGQLYF. The CDR3 DNA, read in part, is TGTGCCAGCAGCCAGATGGCAGGGGTCACCGGGCAGCTCTAC. Full variable domain (outside the CDR3, taken from reference TRBV2 and TRBJ2-2): DPKIIQKPKYLVAVTGSEKILICEQYLGHNAMYWYRQSAKKPLEFMFSYSYQKLMDNQTASSRFQPQSSKKNHLDLQITALKPDDSATYFCASSQMAGVTGQLYFGEGSKLTVL.

Regarding this clone: The gene names here belong to mouse. The CDR3 is cut off 1 residue early in the read; its end comes from the germline J gene. V is TRBV3 and J is TRBJ2-4, with TRBD2 matching over 10 bases. CDR3 length: 14 amino acids. J was trimmed by 5 bases and V by 5 bases; bases with no gene match: 4. The germline CDR1 and CDR2 sequences are SNHLY and FYNGKV (reference sequence). The CDR3 sequence is CASSPRTGGNTLYF. The sequenced part of the CDR3 DNA is TGTGCCAGCAGCCCCCGGACTGGGGGAAACACCTTGTAC.

With respect to this clone: The gene names given are mouse names. The read ends 1 residue early relative to the CDR3; the germline J gene fills the gap. The rearrangement joins TRBV12-2 to TRBJ2-5, with 7 bases that match TRBD1. The J segment lost 2 bases and the V segment lost 2 bases, leaving 0 bases of the junction unmatched. CDR1 is SGHLS, CDR2 HYDKME, per germline. The CDR3 contains 13 residues. The DNA read from the CDR3 is TGTGCCAGCTCTCGGGACAGCCAAGACACCCAGTAC. Protein: CASSRDSQDTQY. The full CDR3 protein is CASSRDSQDTQYF.

Remarks on this clone: Gene names and germline match the mouse. From the germline J gene comes the end of the CDR3, since the read stops 1 residue before it. The V and J genes are TRBV26 and TRBJ2-3; D is unclear. Per the germline V gene, CDR1 is KGHPV and CDR2 is FQNQEV (reference sequence). V lost 0 bases, J lost 0 bases, and 7 bases lay in between. This CDR3 has 15 amino acids. The CDR3 loop reads CASSLSGFSAETLYF. The part of the CDR3 DNA that was read is TGTGCCAGCAGTCTGTCAGGGTTTAGTGCAGAAACGCTGTAT. The full variable domain, completed using reference TRBV26 and TRBJ2-3, is NSKVIQTPRYLVKGQGQKAKMRCIPEKGHPVVFWYQQNKNNEFKFLINFQNQEVLQQIDMTEKRFSAECPSNSPCSLEIQSSEAGDSALYLCASSLSGFSAETLYFGSGTRLTVL.

This clone is medium-sized in the sample. Gene names are the mouse ones. The read ends 1 residue shy of where the CDR3 ends; the end is completed using the germline J gene. The chain couples TRBV13-2 to TRBJ1-6; D unclear. TRBJ1-6 is filed as an ORF, its function uncertain. The CDR3 sequence is 14 residues long. With 2 bases removed from V and 0 bases from J, the gap between germline ends came to 3 bases. In germline, CDR1 is NNHNN, CDR2 SYGAGS (reference sequence). The DNA read from the CDR3 is TGTGCCAGCGGTGACAGTTCCTATAATTCGCCCCTCTAC. Translating gives CASGDSSYNSPLY. The whole CDR3 protein reads CASGDSSYNSPLYF.

With respect to this clone: Since a far larger clone is one base different, this is likely a read error. Here the gene names and germline are mouse. Read coverage stops 1 residue before the CDR3 terminus; the germline J gene supplies the remainder. The chain employs TRBV5 and TRBJ1-3; TRBD1 might be the D (6 bases). This CDR3 has 15 amino acids. Germline CDR1 LGHNA, CDR2 YNLKQL (reference sequence). The CDR3: CASSQNRVSVNTLYF. Partial CDR3 DNA: TGTGCCAGCAGCCAAAACAGGGTTTCTGTAAATACGCTCTAT.